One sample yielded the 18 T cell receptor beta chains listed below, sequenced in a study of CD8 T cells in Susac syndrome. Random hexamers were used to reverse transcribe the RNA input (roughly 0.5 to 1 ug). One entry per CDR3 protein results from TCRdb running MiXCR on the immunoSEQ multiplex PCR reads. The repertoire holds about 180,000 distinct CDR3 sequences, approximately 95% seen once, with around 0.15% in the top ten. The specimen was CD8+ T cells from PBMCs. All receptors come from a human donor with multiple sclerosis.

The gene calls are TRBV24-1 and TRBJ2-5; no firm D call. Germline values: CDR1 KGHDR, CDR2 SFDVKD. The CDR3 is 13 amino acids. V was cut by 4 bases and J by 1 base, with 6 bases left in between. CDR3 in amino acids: CATSDHSQETQYF. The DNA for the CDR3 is TGTGCCACCAGTGACCACAGCCAAGAGACCCAGTACTTC.

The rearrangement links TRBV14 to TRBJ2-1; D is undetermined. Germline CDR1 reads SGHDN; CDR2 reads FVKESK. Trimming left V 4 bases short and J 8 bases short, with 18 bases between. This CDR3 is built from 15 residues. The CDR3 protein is CASSPRYPLTDEQFF. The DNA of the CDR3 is TGTGCCAGCAGCCCGCGGTACCCGCTAACCGATGAGCAGTTCTTC.

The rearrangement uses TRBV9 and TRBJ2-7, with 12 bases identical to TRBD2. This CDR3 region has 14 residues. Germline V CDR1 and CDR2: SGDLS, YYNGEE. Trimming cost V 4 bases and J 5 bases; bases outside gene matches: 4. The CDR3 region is CASSQTSGGHEQYF. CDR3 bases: TGTGCCAGCAGCCAGACTAGCGGGGGCCACGAGCAGTACTTC.

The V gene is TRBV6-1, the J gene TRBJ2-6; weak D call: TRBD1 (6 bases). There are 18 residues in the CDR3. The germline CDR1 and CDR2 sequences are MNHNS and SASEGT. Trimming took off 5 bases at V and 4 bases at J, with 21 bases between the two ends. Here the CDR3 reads CASSRQKLGALGANVLTF. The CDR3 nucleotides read TGTGCCAGCAGTCGACAGAAGTTGGGGGCTCTAGGGGCCAACGTCCTGACTTTC.

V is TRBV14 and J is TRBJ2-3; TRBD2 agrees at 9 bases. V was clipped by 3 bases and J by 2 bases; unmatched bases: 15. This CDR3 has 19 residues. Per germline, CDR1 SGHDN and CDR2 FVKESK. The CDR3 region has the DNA TGTGCCAGCAGCCAGCTCCTTACGAGGACTAGCGTCGACACAGATACGCAGTATTTT. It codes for CASSQLLTRTSVDTDTQYF.

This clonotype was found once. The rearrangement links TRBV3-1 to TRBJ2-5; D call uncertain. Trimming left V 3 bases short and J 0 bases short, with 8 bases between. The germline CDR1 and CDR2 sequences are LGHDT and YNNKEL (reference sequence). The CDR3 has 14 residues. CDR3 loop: CASSQSAYQETQYF. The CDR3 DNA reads TGTGCCAGCAGCCAGTCAGCCTACCAAGAGACCCAGTACTTC.

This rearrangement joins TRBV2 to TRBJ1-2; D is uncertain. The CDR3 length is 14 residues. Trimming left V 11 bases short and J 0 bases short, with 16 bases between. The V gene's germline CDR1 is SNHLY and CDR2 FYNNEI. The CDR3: CAGLSELANYGYTF. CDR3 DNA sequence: TGTGCCGGGCTCTCGGAGTTGGCTAACTATGGCTACACCTTC.

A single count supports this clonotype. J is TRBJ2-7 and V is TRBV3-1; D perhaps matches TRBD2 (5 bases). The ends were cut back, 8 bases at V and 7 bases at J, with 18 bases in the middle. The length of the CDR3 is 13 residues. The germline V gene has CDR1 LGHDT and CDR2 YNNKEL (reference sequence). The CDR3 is CASSRGRLKEQYF. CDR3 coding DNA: TGTGCCAGCTCCCGCGGCCGACTAAAAGAGCAGTACTTC.

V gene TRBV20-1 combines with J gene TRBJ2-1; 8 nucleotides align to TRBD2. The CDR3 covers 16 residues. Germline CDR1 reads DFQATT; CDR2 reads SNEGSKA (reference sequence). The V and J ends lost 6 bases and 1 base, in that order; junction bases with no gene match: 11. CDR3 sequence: CSASIIAGISYNEQFF. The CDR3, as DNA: TGCAGTGCATCGATCATAGCGGGAATTTCCTACAATGAGCAGTTCTTC.

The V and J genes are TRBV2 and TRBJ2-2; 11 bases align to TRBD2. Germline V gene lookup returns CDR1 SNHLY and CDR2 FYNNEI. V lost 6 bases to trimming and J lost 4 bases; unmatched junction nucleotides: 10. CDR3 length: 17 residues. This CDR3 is CASRLAGDSSITGELFF. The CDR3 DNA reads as TGTGCCAGCAGACTAGCGGGGGACTCTTCGATCACCGGGGAGCTGTTTTTT.

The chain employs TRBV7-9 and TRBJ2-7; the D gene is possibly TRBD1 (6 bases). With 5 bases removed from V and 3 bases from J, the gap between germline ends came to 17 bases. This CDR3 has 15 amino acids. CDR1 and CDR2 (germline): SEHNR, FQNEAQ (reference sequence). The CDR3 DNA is TGTGCCAGCAGCCCCCTCCGGACAGCAAGCTACGAGCAGTACTTC. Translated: CASSPLRTASYEQYF.

The CDR3 is CSAFGTSGTTSYEQYF. CDR3 in DNA: TGCAGTGCTTTCGGGACTAGCGGGACAACTTCCTACGAGCAGTACTTC. The rearrangement uses TRBV20-1 and TRBJ2-7, with 13 bases that match TRBD2. The CDR3 loop spans 16 amino acids. Germline V CDR1 and CDR2: DFQATT, SNEGSKA (reference sequence). V was clipped by 5 bases and J by 1 base; unmatched bases: 8.

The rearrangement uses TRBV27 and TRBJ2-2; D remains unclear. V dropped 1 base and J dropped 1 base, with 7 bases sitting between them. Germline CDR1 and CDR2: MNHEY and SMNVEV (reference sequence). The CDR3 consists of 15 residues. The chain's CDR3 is CASSLWPENTGELFF. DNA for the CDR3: TGTGCCAGCAGTTTATGGCCAGAGAACACCGGGGAGCTGTTTTTT.

The CDR3 sequence is CASSQTAGIQETQYF. The CDR3 DNA reads as TGTGCCAGCAGCCAAACAGCGGGGATCCAAGAGACCCAGTACTTC. The chain employs TRBV11-2 and TRBJ2-5; 7 positions match TRBD2. J lost 1 base, V lost 5 bases, and 7 bases had no gene match. The CDR3 has 15 amino acids. CDR1 is SGHAT and CDR2 is FQNNGV in the germline V gene.

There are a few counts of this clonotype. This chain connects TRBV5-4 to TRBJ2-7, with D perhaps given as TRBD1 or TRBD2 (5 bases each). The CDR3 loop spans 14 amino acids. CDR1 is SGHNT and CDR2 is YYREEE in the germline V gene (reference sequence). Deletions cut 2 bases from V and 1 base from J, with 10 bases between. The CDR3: CASSFGDASYEQYF. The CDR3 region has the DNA TGTGCCAGCAGCTTTGGGGACGCTTCCTACGAGCAGTACTTC.

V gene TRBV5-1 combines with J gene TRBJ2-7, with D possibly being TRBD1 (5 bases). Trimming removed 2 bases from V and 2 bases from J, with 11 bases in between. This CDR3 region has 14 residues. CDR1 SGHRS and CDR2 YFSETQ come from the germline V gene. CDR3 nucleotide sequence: TGCGCCAGCAGCTTTACGAGACAGCCCTACGAGCAGTACTTC. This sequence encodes CASSFTRQPYEQYF.

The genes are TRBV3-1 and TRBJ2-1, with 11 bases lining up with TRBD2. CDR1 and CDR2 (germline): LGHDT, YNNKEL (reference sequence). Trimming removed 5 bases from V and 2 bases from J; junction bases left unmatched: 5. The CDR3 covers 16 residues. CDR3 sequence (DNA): TGTGCCAGCAGCGGGTCTAGCGGGGGGCCCTACAATGAGCAGTTCTTC. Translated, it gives CASSGSSGGPYNEQFF.

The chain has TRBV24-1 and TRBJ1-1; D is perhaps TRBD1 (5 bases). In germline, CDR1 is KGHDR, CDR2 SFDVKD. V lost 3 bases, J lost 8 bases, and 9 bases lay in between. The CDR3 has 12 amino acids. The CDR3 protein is CATSDDGGEAFF. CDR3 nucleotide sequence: TGTGCCACCAGTGATGACGGGGGGGAAGCTTTCTTT.